The sequence of this TCR beta chain was determined in a study of T-cell reconstitution after alpha-beta-depleted transplantation in children. Whole-study findings and limits: About two months after transplant, alpha-beta T cells reportedly came from several hundred expanded graft clones. A year post-transplant, T-cell counts and diversity derived mostly from newly produced T cells.

This CDR3 comprises 16 residues. Germline V gene sequence: CDR1 MNHEY, CDR2 SVGAGI. Trimming took 0 bases from V and 4 from J, leaving 14 bases between them. With regard to this clonotype: The antigen is not known.

Researchers prepared the TCRbeta library using unique molecular identifiers, the study reports. TCRdb independently ran MiXCR on the PCR reads; one entry per CDR3 protein. The repertoire holds 350,000 to 500,000 distinct CDR3 sequences, with roughly two fifths as singletons. This chain links TRBV6-5 with TRBJ2-3; possibly TRBD2 for D (6 bases). The material was PBMCs, obtained before TCRalphabeta/CD19-depleted stem cell transplant. The clonotype was recovered from a girl aged 2-10 years with aplastic anemia, due to receive a stem cell transplant. CDR3 nucleotides: TGTGCCAGCAGTTACTCACCGGGGGTGGGTGCAGATACGCAGTATTTT. Translating it yields CASSYSPGVGADTQYF.